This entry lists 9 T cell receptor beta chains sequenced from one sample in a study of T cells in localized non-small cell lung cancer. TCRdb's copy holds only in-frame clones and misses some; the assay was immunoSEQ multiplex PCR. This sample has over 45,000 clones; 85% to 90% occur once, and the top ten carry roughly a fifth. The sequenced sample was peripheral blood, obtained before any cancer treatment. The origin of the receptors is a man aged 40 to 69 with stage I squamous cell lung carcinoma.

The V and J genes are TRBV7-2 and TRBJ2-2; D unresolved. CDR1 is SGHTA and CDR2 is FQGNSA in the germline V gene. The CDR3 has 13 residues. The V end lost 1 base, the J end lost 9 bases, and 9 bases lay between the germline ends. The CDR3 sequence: CASSLVRSRELFF. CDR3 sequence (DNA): TGTGCCAGCAGCTTAGTGCGGAGTAGGGAGCTGTTTTTT. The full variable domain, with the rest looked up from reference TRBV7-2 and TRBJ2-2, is GAGVSQSPSNKVTEKGKDVELRCDPISGHTALYWYRQSLGQGLEFLIYFQGNSAPDKSGLPSDRFSAERTGGSVSTLTIQRTQQEDSAVYLCASSLVRSRELFFGEGSRLTVL.

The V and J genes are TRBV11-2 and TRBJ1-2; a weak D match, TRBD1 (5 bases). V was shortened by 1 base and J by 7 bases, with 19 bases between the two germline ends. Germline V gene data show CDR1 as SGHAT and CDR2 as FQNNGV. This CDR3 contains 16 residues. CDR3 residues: CASSLGQPGDHLGYTF. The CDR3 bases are TGTGCCAGCAGCTTAGGACAGCCCGGGGACCACCTTGGCTACACCTTC.

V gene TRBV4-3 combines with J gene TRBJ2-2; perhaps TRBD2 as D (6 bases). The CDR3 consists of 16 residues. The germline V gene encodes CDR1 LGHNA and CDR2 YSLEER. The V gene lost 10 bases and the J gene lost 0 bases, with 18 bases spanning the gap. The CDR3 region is CATEDRGGTNTGELFF. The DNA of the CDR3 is TGCGCCACAGAGGATCGGGGAGGAACGAACACCGGGGAGCTGTTTTTT.

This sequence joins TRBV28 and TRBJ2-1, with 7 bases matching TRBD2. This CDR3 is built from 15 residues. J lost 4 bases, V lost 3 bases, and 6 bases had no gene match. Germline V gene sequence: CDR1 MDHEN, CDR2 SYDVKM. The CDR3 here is CASSLAGGRYNEQFF. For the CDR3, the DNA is TGTGCCAGCAGTTTGGCTGGCGGGAGATACAATGAGCAGTTCTTC. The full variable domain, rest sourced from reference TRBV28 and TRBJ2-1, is DVKVTQSSRYLVKRTGEKVFLECVQDMDHENMFWYRQDPGLGLRLIYFSYDVKMKEKGDIPEGYSVSREKKERFSLILESASTNQTSMYLCASSLAGGRYNEQFFGPGTRLTVL.

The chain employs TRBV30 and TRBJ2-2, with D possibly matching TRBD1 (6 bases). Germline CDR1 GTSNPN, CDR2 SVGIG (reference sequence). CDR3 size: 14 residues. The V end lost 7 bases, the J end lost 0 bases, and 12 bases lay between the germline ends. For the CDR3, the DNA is TGTGCCTCCTCCGGACAGTCGAACACCGGGGAGCTGTTTTTT. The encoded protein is CASSGQSNTGELFF.

The CDR3 loop is CASSKAGTAKGEQYF. The CDR3 DNA follows: TGTGCCAGCAGCAAAGCCGGGACAGCGAAGGGCGAGCAGTACTTC. The chain recombines TRBV21-1 with TRBJ2-7; the D call of TRBD1 is as the table states it, not checked on the DNA. TRBV21-1 is assigned pseudogene status. This CDR3 comprises 15 residues.

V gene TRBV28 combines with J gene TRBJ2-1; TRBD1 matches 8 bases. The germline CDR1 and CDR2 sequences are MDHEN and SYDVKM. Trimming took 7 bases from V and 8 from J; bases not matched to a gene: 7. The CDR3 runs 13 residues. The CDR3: CASNPTGGHEQFF. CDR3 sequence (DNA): TGTGCCAGCAATCCTACAGGGGGGCATGAGCAGTTCTTC.

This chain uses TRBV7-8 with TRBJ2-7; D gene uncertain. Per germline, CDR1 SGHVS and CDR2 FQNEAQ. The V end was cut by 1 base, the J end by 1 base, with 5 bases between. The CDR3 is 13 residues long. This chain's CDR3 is CASSLVISYEQYF. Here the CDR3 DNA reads TGTGCCAGCAGCTTAGTTATTTCCTACGAGCAGTACTTC.

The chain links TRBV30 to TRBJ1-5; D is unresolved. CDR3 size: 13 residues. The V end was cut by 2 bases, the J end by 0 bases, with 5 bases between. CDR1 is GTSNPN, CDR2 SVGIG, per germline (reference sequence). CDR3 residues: CAWSLGSNQPQHF. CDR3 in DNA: TGTGCCTGGAGTTTAGGTAGCAATCAGCCCCAGCATTTT.